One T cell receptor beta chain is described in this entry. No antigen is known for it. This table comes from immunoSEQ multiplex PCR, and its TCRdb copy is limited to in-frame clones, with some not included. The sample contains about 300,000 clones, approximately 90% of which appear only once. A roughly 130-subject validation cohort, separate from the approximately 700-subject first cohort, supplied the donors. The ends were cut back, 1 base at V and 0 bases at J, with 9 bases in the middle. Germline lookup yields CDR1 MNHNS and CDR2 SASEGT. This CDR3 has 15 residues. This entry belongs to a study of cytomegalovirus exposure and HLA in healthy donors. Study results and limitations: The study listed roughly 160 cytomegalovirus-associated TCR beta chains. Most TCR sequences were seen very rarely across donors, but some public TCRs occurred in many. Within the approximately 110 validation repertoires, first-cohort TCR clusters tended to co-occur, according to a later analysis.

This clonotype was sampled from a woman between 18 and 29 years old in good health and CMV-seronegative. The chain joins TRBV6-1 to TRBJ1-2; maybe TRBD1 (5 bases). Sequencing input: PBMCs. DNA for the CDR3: TGTGCCAGCAGTGAAGAAAGGGGTGCTAACTATGGCTACACCTTC. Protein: CASSEERGANYGYTF.